The present T cell receptor beta chain was sequenced within a study of graft-versus-host responses after intestinal transplantation (TCRdb year 2021). At the level of the whole study: Multivisceral, liver-intestinal, or isolated intestinal transplants were received by the recipients. Every recipient was given anti-thymocyte globulin induction, followed by about three years of maintenance tacrolimus and steroids. Graft-versus-host and host-versus-graft alloreactive T cell clones were tracked in the graft, circulation and bone marrow after intestinal transplantation using bulk TCR-beta CDR3 sequencing. To identify alloreactive clones, pre-transplant mixed lymphocyte reaction products were sequenced and then compared with unstimulated pre-transplant donor and recipient T cells. The cohort enrolled 20 to 30 intestinal transplant recipients, one of whom was a retransplant, and 3 patients without pretransplant specimens were excluded. A peak of at least 4% donor T cells among recipient peripheral blood mononuclear cells was the definition used for donor T cell macrochimerism. Rather than being sequenced by the commercial service, samples from a few later patients were sequenced in-house on an Illumina MiSeq and processed with MiXCR.

Blood samples were collected up to 4 times in the first month after transplant and then at least monthly when available. Libraries were prepared through the immunoSEQ multiplex PCR assay. High-throughput TCR-beta CDR3 sequencing of genomic DNA from most patients was performed by Adaptive Biotechnologies. The paper's data handling went like this. TCR sequencing data for 15 to 20 patients were retrieved from Adaptive's ImmunoSEQ software; three other patients were processed with MiXCR and VDJtools. Because the origin of CDR3 nucleotide sequences shared between donor and recipient could not be assigned, those sequences were removed. To count as alloreactive, a clone needed at least 2-fold expansion over unstimulated cells and a minimum CFSE-low frequency of 0.002% (template counts) or 0.001% (read counts). Mappable clones were those detected in sequenced pre-transplant spleen, lymph node, or MLR CFSE-low populations of the donor or recipient. Cumulative frequency of alloreactive clones was calculated as a percentage of all sequences weighted by copy number. TCRdb carries this immuneACCESS record with in-frame sequences only. Its versions omit some clonotypes, under half of them owing to an unresolved V gene in the studies checked, with the rest unexplained. V, J and clone size reflect that table, while D and trimming were determined from the DNA. The sample data list about 43,000 clones, and about 94% of these were observed just once. The ten most abundant clones make up 1.6% of the sample.

To note about this clone: No antigen is known for it. The record has no base qualities; no much larger clone is one base away.

Study-wide findings and limitations: GvH clones were detected in recipient bone marrow, and some of these GvH clones were observed earlier in ileal mucosa or blood, consistent with an intestinal mucosal origin. Conclusions were limited by the relatively low number and heterogeneity of intestinal transplant patients. In the allografts of patients with donor T cell macrochimerism, GvH to HvG T cell clonal ratios were high. Peak levels of circulating GvH clones were associated with declines in HvG clones early after transplant.

This TCR was recovered from a human patient who received an intestinal transplant, so some T cells may come from the graft donor. The sequencing used PBMCs, collected approximately 360 days after intestinal transplant.

CDR3 sequence: CASSQRAAGGPTGADTQYF. At the DNA level, the sequence is TGCGCCAGCAGCCAACGGGCAGCGGGAGGGCCAACGGGCGCGGATACGCAGTATTTT. The chain links TRBV4-1 with TRBJ2-3; 10 nucleotides in the junction match TRBD2. Trimming leaves V shorter by 2 bases and J shorter by 6 bases, with the junction holding 17 bases beyond the gene matches. As encoded in the germline V gene, CDR1 is MGHRA while CDR2 is YSYEKL. The CDR3 sequence holds 19 residues, the cysteine and phenylalanine included. The sequence is cut down to CDR3 DNA, 57 bases in frame from base 1.